The 19 T cell receptor beta chains below were found in one sample sequenced in a study of T-cell memory formation after mild COVID-19. One entry per CDR3 protein, called by TCRdb with MiXCR from the 5' RACE reads. The data show around 370,000 distinct CDR3 sequences, approximately 21% seen once. Sequences were obtained from PBMCs or a T cell subset sorted from them (not recorded which). The receptors stem from an adult woman who had mild COVID-19 (a few samples of this study predate the infection). Cell type and time point are not known.

This rearrangement joins TRBV29-1 to TRBJ2-2; D gene uncertain. CDR1 SQVTM and CDR2 ANQGSEA come from the germline V gene. The CDR3 runs 14 residues. V gave up 4 bases and J gave up 4 bases, with 13 bases separating them. DNA of the CDR3: TGCAGCGTTGTCGTGGGTTACGGCACCGGGGAGCTGTTTTTT. Translation gives CSVVVGYGTGELFF.

This chain joins TRBV24-1 and TRBJ1-2; TRBD1 agrees at 7 bases. CDR1 and CDR2 from the germline V gene are KGHDR and SFDVKD. The CDR3 runs 13 residues. V gave up 9 bases and J gave up 7 bases; unmatched junction bases: 10. The CDR3, as DNA: TGTGCCACCCAGACAGGGCCCTTGAGTGGCTACACCTTC. Amino acid sequence: CATQTGPLSGYTF.

V gene TRBV7-9 combines with J gene TRBJ1-4; no firm D call. The V and J ends lost 5 bases and 4 bases respectively, with 11 bases between them. CDR3 length: 14 amino acids. Germline values: CDR1 SEHNR, CDR2 FQNEAQ (reference sequence). The CDR3 spells CASSVRGRNEKLFF. The CDR3 DNA sequence: TGTGCCAGCAGCGTAAGAGGGCGTAATGAAAAACTGTTTTTT.

The chain is built from TRBV5-1 and TRBJ1-1, with TRBD1 matching 7 bases. Trimming at V came to 1 base and at J to 0 bases, leaving 3 bases not matched to a gene. Per the germline V gene, CDR1 is SGHRS and CDR2 is YFSETQ. The CDR3 spans 15 residues. CDR3 DNA: TGCGCCAGCAGCTTGCCGGGACAGATGAACACTGAAGCTTTCTTT. Protein sequence: CASSLPGQMNTEAFF.

This clonotype came up many times. The chain has TRBV7-2 and TRBJ2-7; 9 bases agree with TRBD2. CDR3 size: 15 residues. V shed 5 bases and J 6 bases; nucleotides not matched to a gene: 11. The germline V gene has CDR1 SGHTA and CDR2 FQGNSA. CDR3 DNA: TGTGCCAGCAGCCCGACTAGCGGACTTTCGGGCGAGCAGTACTTC. Encoded protein: CASSPTSGLSGEQYF.

This clonotype was counted a few times. The rearrangement uses TRBV20-1 and TRBJ1-2, with 10 bases aligning to TRBD1. The CDR3 has 15 residues. The V segment lost 3 bases and the J segment 2 bases; nucleotides outside the gene matches: 6. CDR1 is DFQATT and CDR2 is SNEGSKA in the germline V gene (reference sequence). CDR3 residues: CSARETGGANYGYTF. DNA of the CDR3: TGCAGTGCTAGGGAGACAGGGGGCGCCAACTATGGCTACACCTTC.

The rearrangement uses TRBV2 and TRBJ2-6; possible D gene TRBD2, 5 bases. Germline CDR1 reads SNHLY; CDR2 reads FYNNEI. The CDR3 loop spans 16 amino acids. V lost 7 bases and J lost 6, with 19 bases in between. The DNA for the CDR3 is TGTGCCAGCATCGACTACTACATTCGGGAGGCCAACGTCCTGACTTTC. This encodes CASIDYYIREANVLTF. Full variable domain (outside the CDR3, taken from reference TRBV2 and TRBJ2-6): EPEVTQTPSHQVTQMGQEVILRCVPISNHLYFYWYRQILGQKVEFLVSFYNNEISEKSEIFDDQFSVERPDGSNFTLKIRSTKLEDSAMYFCASIDYYIREANVLTFGAGSRLTVL.

Only a few counts were recorded for this clonotype. The rearrangement links TRBV6-6 to TRBJ2-6; 8 positions agree with TRBD1. The CDR3 runs to 17 residues. Trimming cost V 2 bases and J 2 bases; bases outside gene matches: 5. Germline CDR1 and CDR2: MNHNY and SVGAGI (reference sequence). Here the CDR3 reads CASSYLGQGAGANVLTF. CDR3 coding DNA: TGTGCCAGCAGTTACCTTGGACAGGGCGCTGGGGCCAACGTCCTGACTTTC.

This clonotype was found a few times. V is TRBV6-5 and J is TRBJ2-3; 14 positions agree with TRBD2. The V and J ends lost 4 bases and 1 base, in that order; junction bases with no gene match: 1. Germline V CDR1 and CDR2: MNHEY, SVGAGI. The CDR3 is made up of 16 amino acids. CDR3 loop: CASSSTSGGGTDTQYF. DNA of the CDR3: TGTGCCAGCAGTTCGACTAGCGGGGGGGGCACAGATACGCAGTATTTT.

This clonotype was recorded once. V usage is TRBV19 and J usage is TRBJ1-2; 9 bases fit TRBD1. The trim removed 7 bases at V and 5 bases at J, leaving 5 bases unmatched. Germline V gene data show CDR1 as LNHDA and CDR2 as SQIVND (reference sequence). The CDR3 consists of 13 residues. Here the CDR3 reads CASTRDRVYGYTF. The CDR3 nucleotides are TGTGCCAGTACCAGGGACAGGGTTTATGGCTACACCTTC.

This clonotype appeared once. The chain links TRBV5-1 to TRBJ2-3; tentatively, D is TRBD2 (7 bases). V was cut by 0 bases and J by 2 bases, with 13 bases left in between. The CDR3 is made up of 16 amino acids. CDR1 and CDR2 (germline): SGHRS, YFSETQ. Here the CDR3 DNA reads TGCGCCAGCAGCTTGGGGGTAGGGGGGGCCACAGATACGCAGTATTTT. Translation gives CASSLGVGGATDTQYF.

Only a few counts were recorded for this clonotype. This sequence joins TRBV12-3 or TRBV12-4 and TRBJ2-7; 8 bases line up with TRBD2. J gave up 5 bases and V 3 bases, and 9 bases lay outside the gene matches. This CDR3 is built from 15 residues. The CDR3 sequence is CASSLGTREGDEQYF. CDR3 nucleotide sequence: TGTGCCAGCAGTTTGGGCACCCGGGAGGGGGACGAGCAGTACTTC.

In its sample, this clonotype was seen many times. This rearrangement joins TRBV29-1 to TRBJ2-1; 7 positions match TRBD1. Germline lookup yields CDR1 SQVTM and CDR2 ANQGSEA. J was trimmed by 0 bases and V by 2 bases; bases with no gene match: 4. The CDR3 runs to 15 residues. CDR3 region: CSVEMGQLSYNEQFF. As DNA, the CDR3 is TGCAGCGTTGAAATGGGACAGCTCTCCTACAATGAGCAGTTCTTC.

V usage is TRBV7-9 and J usage is TRBJ2-5, with no clear D. The V and J ends lost 2 bases and 2 bases respectively, with 12 bases between them. CDR1 SEHNR and CDR2 FQNEAQ come from the germline V gene (reference sequence). CDR3 size: 15 residues. CDR3 nucleotide sequence: TGTGCCAGCAGCTTAAGTTCGGACCAACAAGAGACCCAGTACTTC. Its protein product is CASSLSSDQQETQYF.

The V call is TRBV29-1, the J call TRBJ1-1; D gene uncertain. Per germline, CDR1 SQVTM and CDR2 ANQGSEA. This CDR3 region has 14 residues. V lost 7 bases and J lost 5, with 20 bases in between. CDR3 DNA: TGCAGCGCCGGCCGGTGGGAGGCGGGAACTGAAGCTTTCTTT. This sequence encodes CSAGRWEAGTEAFF.

The rearrangement joins TRBV11-1 to TRBJ2-1; 11 bases align to TRBD2. Germline V lookup: CDR1 SGHAT, CDR2 FQDESV (reference sequence). With 3 bases clipped from V and 7 bases from J, the junction kept 14 bases outside the gene matches. The CDR3 is 18 residues long. The CDR3 region is CASSFQPTGTSGRNEQFF. Here the CDR3 DNA reads TGTGCCAGCAGCTTTCAGCCAACCGGGACTAGCGGTAGGAATGAGCAGTTCTTC.

V is TRBV27 and J is TRBJ2-3, with D perhaps matching TRBD1 (6 bases). Germline loops: CDR1 MNHEY, CDR2 SMNVEV (reference sequence). The CDR3 consists of 16 residues. Trimming removed 5 bases at V and 0 bases at J, with 15 bases between. Here the CDR3 reads CASSRYRATSTDTQYF. CDR3 bases: TGTGCCAGCAGTCGCTACAGGGCCACTAGCACAGATACGCAGTATTTT.

This chain joins TRBV9 and TRBJ1-6; 8 nucleotides align to TRBD1. The V segment lost 4 bases and the J segment 4 bases; nucleotides outside the gene matches: 7. From germline, CDR1 is SGDLS and CDR2 YYNGEE. The CDR3 spans 16 residues. The DNA of the CDR3 is TGTGCCAGCAGCCCGCGGACAGGGCAATATAATTCACCCCTCCACTTT. This codes for CASSPRTGQYNSPLHF.

The chain joins TRBV10-3 to TRBJ2-5; 7 bases fit TRBD2. The CDR3 covers 16 residues. The V gene end was trimmed by 3 bases and the J gene end by 0 bases; junction bases not matched to a gene: 7. Germline V lookup: CDR1 ENHRY, CDR2 SYGVKD. The CDR3 loop is CAISDWGGRHQETQYF. The CDR3 DNA sequence: TGTGCCATCAGTGATTGGGGGGGAAGACACCAAGAGACCCAGTACTTC.